Sequencing of this T cell receptor (beta chain) was carried out in a study of blood T cell repertoires in COVID-19. Study at large: T cells, B-cell-depleted T cells, or PBMCs supplied cDNA or gDNA.

Libraries were prepared by immunoSEQ multiplex PCR; TCRdb keeps only in-frame clonotypes and omits some of them. The table records some 64,000 clones, more than 55% of them present only once. The CDR3 has 16 amino acids. V lost 0 bases, J lost 2 bases, and 4 bases stayed unmatched. Germline V gives CDR1 SGHNT, CDR2 YYREEE (reference sequence). Which cohort a participant joined came from the clinical history participants gave. The sequence derives from a woman aged 60-75 years who had been exposed to COVID-19. Specimen: PBMCs or T cells enriched from blood (not recorded which). The chain joins TRBV5-4 to TRBJ2-2; 7 positions match TRBD1. DNA of the CDR3: TGTGCCAGCAGCTTGGGGAGACAGGGTAACACCGGGGAGCTGTTTTTT. Encoded protein: CASSLGRQGNTGELFF.